These 32 T cell receptor beta chains came from one sample sequenced in a study of CD8+CD57+ T cells in acquired aplastic anemia. The study profiled TCR beta VDJ and CDR3 using genomic DNA as template. From the reads, TCRdb called clonotypes with MiXCR, one entry per CDR3 protein. In the table there are about 110,000 distinct CDR3 sequences, approximately 48% of which are singletons. Sequenced input: sorted CD4+, CD8+, or CD8+CD57+ T cells (not recorded which) from PBMCs. These receptors were taken from a human donor in good health, serving as a control.

Many counts were recorded for this clonotype. The CDR3 protein is CSAQQPGQGPSGEPLHF. DNA of the CDR3: TGCAGTGCTCAACAACCGGGACAGGGGCCGTCGGGTGAACCCCTCCACTTT. The rearrangement links TRBV20-1 to TRBJ1-6, with TRBD1 matching 10 bases. The germline gives CDR1 DFQATT, CDR2 SNEGSKA (reference sequence). The CDR3 consists of 17 residues. The V segment lost 5 bases and the J segment 12 bases; nucleotides outside the gene matches: 19.

This chain uses TRBV15 with TRBJ2-7, with D maybe TRBD1 (6 bases). V was cut by 1 base and J by 3 bases, with 16 bases left in between. This CDR3 spans 16 amino acids. Germline V gives CDR1 LNHNV, CDR2 YYDKDF (reference sequence). The CDR3 sequence: CATSRGHTGNGYEQYF. The DNA for the CDR3 is TGTGCCACCAGCAGAGGCCATACAGGGAACGGCTACGAGCAGTACTTC.

The CDR3 sequence is CASSDASSGVADTQYF. DNA for the CDR3: TGTGCCAGCAGTGACGCCAGCAGTGGGGTGGCAGATACGCAGTATTTT. The chain uses TRBV25-1 and TRBJ2-3; D is unclear. Trimming took 3 bases from V and 4 from J, leaving 17 bases between them. CDR1 MGHDK and CDR2 SYGVNS come from the germline V gene. The length of the CDR3 is 16 residues.

This clonotype was recorded at least ten times. The genes are TRBV6-2 or TRBV6-3 and TRBJ2-7, with TRBD1 as a possible D gene (5 bases). V was shortened by 2 bases and J by 5 bases, with 19 bases between the two germline ends. This CDR3 is built from 16 residues. Germline V lookup: CDR1 MNHEY, CDR2 SVGEGT. This chain's CDR3 is CASSYPPTQGRDEQYF. CDR3 in DNA: TGTGCCAGCAGTTACCCTCCAACCCAGGGTAGGGACGAGCAGTACTTC.

A word on this clonotype: One end of the junction does not line up with germline, which may come from a read error. The genes are TRBV7-8 and TRBJ1-2; TRBD1 matches 7 bases. CDR1 SGHVS and CDR2 FQNEAQ come from the germline V gene. The CDR3 contains 16 residues. The CDR3 DNA reads as TGTGCCGGCAGCTTAGCGCAGGGGGACGGGGTCTATGGCTACACCTTC. It is translated as CAGSLAQGDGVYGYTF.

This clonotype came up many times. This rearrangement joins TRBV12-3 or TRBV12-4 to TRBJ1-3; D is undetermined. Trimming pared 6 bases from V and 0 bases from J, leaving 9 bases between. There are 14 residues in the CDR3. CDR3 nucleotide sequence: TGTGCCAGCAGCAATACAAACTCTGGAAACACCATATATTTT. It encodes CASSNTNSGNTIYF.

This clonotype occurred a few times. Here the CDR3 reads CATSRDVASPLHF. The CDR3 nucleotides read TGTGCCACCAGCAGAGATGTTGCATCACCCCTCCACTTT. The V call is TRBV15, the J call TRBJ1-6; D is unclear. Germline CDR1 and CDR2: LNHNV and YYDKDF (reference sequence). Trimming took 0 bases from V and 10 from J, leaving 7 bases between them. The CDR3 length is 13 residues.

This chain joins TRBV9 and TRBJ2-6; 7 bases agree with TRBD1. The CDR3 totals 15 residues. CDR1 and CDR2 from the germline V gene are SGDLS and YYNGEE. V was pared by 3 bases and J by 3 bases, with 3 bases of the junction left unmatched. The CDR3: CASSEQGYGANVLTF. CDR3 coding DNA: TGTGCCAGCAGCGAACAGGGGTATGGGGCCAACGTCCTGACTTTC.

The CDR3 region has the DNA TGTGCCACCAGCAGACCCCGAGGACAGGGGAGCTACGAGCAGTACTTC. Translated, it gives CATSRPRGQGSYEQYF. The rearrangement uses TRBV15 and TRBJ2-7, with 9 bases identical to TRBD1. This CDR3 spans 16 amino acids. Trimming took 2 bases from V and 3 from J; bases not matched to a gene: 8. Germline V gene lookup returns CDR1 LNHNV and CDR2 YYDKDF (reference sequence).

The chain employs TRBV9 and TRBJ2-7; 9 nucleotides line up with TRBD2. The V gene end was trimmed by 5 bases and the J gene end by 6 bases; junction bases not matched to a gene: 9. This CDR3 is built from 14 residues. Germline V CDR1 and CDR2: SGDLS, YYNGEE. CDR3 in amino acids: CASRPASGVPEQYF. Written as DNA, the CDR3 is TGTGCCAGCAGGCCCGCTAGCGGGGTCCCCGAGCAGTACTTC.

This clonotype was seen at least ten times. The CDR3 loop is CASSHLGQGETQYF. The CDR3 DNA follows: TGCGCCAGCAGCCACTTAGGACAGGGAGAGACCCAGTACTTC. The V and J genes are TRBV4-1 and TRBJ2-5; 8 positions match TRBD1. The junction had 4 bases not matched to a gene; V was cut back by 3 bases and J by 4 bases. CDR3 length equals 14 residues. Germline lookup yields CDR1 MGHRA and CDR2 YSYEKL.

This clonotype was recorded only once. The J gene is TRBJ2-1, the V gene TRBV24-1, with 13 bases lining up with TRBD2. V gave up 3 bases and J gave up 6 bases; unmatched junction bases: 1. The CDR3 extends over 15 amino acids. CDR1 and CDR2 from the germline V gene are KGHDR and SFDVKD. The CDR3 DNA is TGTGCCACCAGTGATAGGACTAGCGGGGGCAATGAGCAGTTCTTC. Translating gives CATSDRTSGGNEQFF.

V gene TRBV4-2 combines with J gene TRBJ2-5; 10 bases line up with TRBD2. Unmatched junction bases numbered 6, after V lost 0 bases and J lost 5 bases. Germline lookup yields CDR1 LGHNA and CDR2 YNFKEQ. There are 16 residues in the CDR3. The CDR3, as DNA: TGTGCCAGCAGCCAAGATTATAAGCGGGGGGGGGAGACCCAGTACTTC. Residues: CASSQDYKRGGETQYF.

Comment on this clonotype: Since no conserved phenylalanine or tryptophan closes the CDR3, a read error is the likely cause. The genes are TRBV25-1 and TRBJ2-7, with D perhaps matching TRBD1 or TRBD2 (7 bases each). Trimming took off 6 bases at V and 6 bases at J, with 27 bases between the two ends. Germline values: CDR1 MGHDK, CDR2 SYGVNS. The CDR3 length is 17 residues. For the CDR3, the DNA is TGTGCCAGCAGCGTAGGGGGAGGGGGCGGGGTCCATACCGAGCAGTACCTC. This translates into CASSVGGGGGVHTEQYL.

The chain is built from TRBV2 and TRBJ1-4; weak D call: TRBD1 (5 bases). Trimming took 7 bases from V and 8 from J, leaving 20 bases between them. The germline V gene encodes CDR1 SNHLY and CDR2 FYNNEI. This CDR3 comprises 15 residues. Written as DNA, the CDR3 is TGTGCCAGCACCAACCCGGGACTCGTACGGGAAAAACTGTTTTTT. Its protein is CASTNPGLVREKLFF.

This clonotype was detected ten times or more. The chain combines TRBV5-4 with TRBJ1-2, with a tentative D call TRBD1 (6 bases). Trimming left V 8 bases short and J 3 bases short, with 11 bases between. CDR3 length: 12 amino acids. The V gene's germline CDR1 is SGHNT and CDR2 YYREEE (reference sequence). The CDR3 loop reads CASKGVDYGYTF. The CDR3 DNA reads as TGTGCCAGTAAGGGGGTTGACTATGGCTACACCTTC.

The chain recombines TRBV11-2 with TRBJ2-3; 14 bases line up with TRBD2. V was pared by 5 bases and J by 5 bases, with 9 bases of the junction left unmatched. This CDR3 has 17 amino acids. CDR1 SGHAT and CDR2 FQNNGV come from the germline V gene. CDR3 coding DNA: TGTGCCAGCAGCCCCCGACTAGCGGGAGGGCGGGAAGATACGCAGTATTTT. It codes for CASSPRLAGGREDTQYF.

The chain uses TRBV15 and TRBJ1-1; D gene ambiguous. Trimming cost V 0 bases and J 2 bases, with 10 bases left between them. Per the germline V gene, CDR1 is LNHNV and CDR2 is YYDKDF (reference sequence). The CDR3 runs to 15 residues. In DNA form, the CDR3 reads TGTGCCACCAGCAGAGAAAAAAGGCTTAACACTGAAGCTTTCTTT. Its protein is CATSREKRLNTEAFF.

This clonotype was picked up many times. As DNA, the CDR3 is TGTGCCAGCAGCGCAGGACAGGGGGCGCTCAATGAGCAGTTCTTC. Encoded protein: CASSAGQGALNEQFF. This rearrangement joins TRBV9 to TRBJ2-1; 11 positions match TRBD1. Losses at the gene ends were 3 bases for V and 6 bases for J; bases not matched to a gene: 5. Germline V gene data show CDR1 as SGDLS and CDR2 as YYNGEE. This CDR3 has 15 residues.

This clonotype appeared many times. V is TRBV5-1 and J is TRBJ2-7; 8 nucleotides align to TRBD1. Trimming took 4 bases from V and 0 from J; bases not matched to a gene: 12. CDR1 SGHRS and CDR2 YFSETQ come from the germline V gene. The CDR3 totals 17 residues. Here the CDR3 DNA reads TGCGCCAGCAGCCTGGATCCTCGACAGGGGTTCTCCTACGAGCAGTACTTC. It translates to CASSLDPRQGFSYEQYF.

This clonotype was detected ten times or more. The gene calls are TRBV6-1 and TRBJ1-2; D is ambiguous. The CDR3 covers 14 residues. V was cut by 7 bases and J by 4 bases, with 16 bases left in between. Germline V gene data show CDR1 as MNHNS and CDR2 as SASEGT. CDR3 sequence: CASTRMVGGYGYTF. Here the CDR3 DNA reads TGTGCCAGCACCAGGATGGTAGGCGGCTATGGCTACACCTTC.

Of note for this clonotype: It is unclear where the CDR3 begins or ends on the DNA, so no DNA is shown, and the CDR3 is as TCRdb lists it. The rearrangement uses TRBV25-1 and TRBJ2-7; the table calls TRBD1, which could not be checked here. CDR1 is MGHDK and CDR2 is SYGVNS in the germline V gene. The CDR3 is 20 amino acids in total, end residues counted. The CDR3 spells CAWSAGATEAFFGGAYEQYF.

The chain carries TRBV24-1 and TRBJ1-1; D possibly corresponds to TRBD1 (5 bases). CDR1 is KGHDR, CDR2 SFDVKD, per germline. The length of the CDR3 is 16 residues. The ends were cut back, 2 bases at V and 1 base at J, with 13 bases in the middle. CDR3 sequence: CATSDSSRDGNTEAFF. The CDR3 nucleotides are TGTGCCACCAGTGATTCCTCTAGGGACGGGAACACTGAAGCTTTCTTT.

This clonotype was counted a few times. A much more abundant neighbour one base away suggests this may be a read error. This chain joins TRBV9 and TRBJ2-7; tentatively, D is TRBD1 or TRBD2 (6 bases each). CDR3 length: 15 amino acids. Between the trimmed V and J ends, which lost 0 bases and 7 bases, there was a span of 17 bases. CDR1 is SGDLS, CDR2 YYNGEE, per germline. Here the CDR3 reads CASSVVGGAYNEQYF. DNA for the CDR3: TGTGCCAGCAGCGTAGTCGGGGGCGCCTACAATGAGCAGTACTTC.

V gene TRBV29-1 combines with J gene TRBJ2-7, with D possibly TRBD1 on 5 matching bases. Trimming took off 3 bases at V and 4 bases at J, with 10 bases between the two ends. The CDR3 totals 12 residues. The V gene's germline CDR1 is SQVTM and CDR2 ANQGSEA. The DNA for the CDR3 is TGCAGCGTTGAGGGGCCTAATTACGAGCAGTACGTC. Residues: CSVEGPNYEQYV.

The J gene is TRBJ2-7, the V gene TRBV19, with D maybe TRBD2 (6 bases). Germline CDR1 LNHDA, CDR2 SQIVND (reference sequence). The CDR3 is 14 residues long. Trimming took 7 bases from V and 3 from J, leaving 16 bases between them. The CDR3 bases are TGTGCCAGTAAAGGAGGGGACGGACACTACGAGCAGTACTTC. As protein: CASKGGDGHYEQYF.

In this sample, this clonotype turned up many times. The CDR3 loop reads CSALGGQGESEQYF. The CDR3 nucleotides read TGCAGTGCTCTAGGGGGACAGGGAGAGAGCGAGCAGTACTTC. The gene calls are TRBV20-1 and TRBJ2-7; 9 bases map to TRBD1. Germline values: CDR1 DFQATT, CDR2 SNEGSKA (reference sequence). V trimming: 5 bases; J trimming: 6 bases; junction bases outside the gene matches: 11. This CDR3 has 14 residues.

This chain joins TRBV5-1 and TRBJ1-6; D is undetermined. CDR1 is SGHRS, CDR2 YFSETQ, per germline. This CDR3 region has 14 residues. The germline V and J ends were trimmed by 6 bases and 7 bases, with 14 bases remaining between them. The CDR3: CASKEGGDNSPLHF. In DNA form, the CDR3 reads TGCGCCAGCAAAGAGGGAGGCGACAATTCACCCCTCCACTTT.

This clonotype came up many times. The rearrangement links TRBV2 to TRBJ2-1; D might be TRBD2 (6 bases). The ends were cut back, 8 bases at V and 6 bases at J, with 20 bases in the middle. The CDR3 consists of 15 residues. Germline lookup yields CDR1 SNHLY and CDR2 FYNNEI. The CDR3 here is CASLEEGTGGNEQFF. The CDR3 DNA reads TGTGCCAGCCTTGAGGAAGGGACCGGGGGCAATGAGCAGTTCTTC.

At least ten counts were recorded for this clonotype. The chain has TRBV12-3 or TRBV12-4 and TRBJ1-4, with D hard to call. This CDR3 is built from 13 residues. The germline V and J ends were trimmed by 6 bases and 8 bases, with 13 bases remaining between them. CDR3 loop: CASRNRGSEKLFF. For the CDR3, the DNA is TGTGCCAGCAGAAACCGTGGGAGCGAAAAACTGTTTTTT.

This chain links TRBV2 with TRBJ1-4; D unclear. Deletions cut 6 bases from V and 5 bases from J, with 16 bases between. Germline V gene lookup returns CDR1 SNHLY and CDR2 FYNNEI. The CDR3 loop spans 15 amino acids. The CDR3 is CASRPMDGTNEKLFF. CDR3 coding DNA: TGTGCCAGCAGGCCAATGGACGGAACGAATGAAAAACTGTTTTTT.

This chain connects TRBV18 to TRBJ1-1; 9 bases fit TRBD1. The CDR3 runs to 15 residues. Trimming took 2 bases from V and 0 from J; bases not matched to a gene: 1. Germline V CDR1 and CDR2: KGHSH, LQKENI. The chain's CDR3 is CASSPWTGVNTEAFF. CDR3 sequence (DNA): TGTGCCAGCTCACCATGGACAGGGGTGAACACTGAAGCTTTCTTT. Full variable domain (rest looked up from reference TRBV18 and TRBJ1-1): NAGVMQNPRHLVRRRGQEARLRCSPMKGHSHVYWYRQLPEEGLKFMVYLQKENIIDESGMPKERFSAEFPKEGPSILRIQQVVRGDSAAYFCASSPWTGVNTEAFFGQGTRLTVV.